The present TCR beta chain was sequenced within a study of T cells in Graves' hyperthyroidism and ophthalmopathy. Study-level background: Specimen type is peripheral blood, collected at initial diagnosis prior to any treatment.

Researchers amplified the TCR beta CDR3 regions from RNA transcripts. In the first-round RT-PCR of the TCR CDR3, the HTBI primer set was used. TCRdb recomputed calls from the multiplex PCR reads with MiXCR, one row per CDR3 protein. The data show about 560,000 distinct CDR3 sequences, 15% to 20% seen once. This clonotype has just a few counts. Trimming stripped 2 bases from V and 4 bases from J, with 2 bases between. Germline loops: CDR1 MNHEY, CDR2 SVGAGI. The CDR3 loop spans 11 amino acids. The sequenced material came from blood. The V gene is TRBV6-5, the J gene TRBJ1-2, with D hard to call. This sequence was found in a woman between 18 and 30 years old with Graves' hyperthyroidism. The CDR3 is CASSYSYGYTF. The CDR3 region has the DNA TGTGCCAGCAGTTACAGCTATGGCTACACCTTC.